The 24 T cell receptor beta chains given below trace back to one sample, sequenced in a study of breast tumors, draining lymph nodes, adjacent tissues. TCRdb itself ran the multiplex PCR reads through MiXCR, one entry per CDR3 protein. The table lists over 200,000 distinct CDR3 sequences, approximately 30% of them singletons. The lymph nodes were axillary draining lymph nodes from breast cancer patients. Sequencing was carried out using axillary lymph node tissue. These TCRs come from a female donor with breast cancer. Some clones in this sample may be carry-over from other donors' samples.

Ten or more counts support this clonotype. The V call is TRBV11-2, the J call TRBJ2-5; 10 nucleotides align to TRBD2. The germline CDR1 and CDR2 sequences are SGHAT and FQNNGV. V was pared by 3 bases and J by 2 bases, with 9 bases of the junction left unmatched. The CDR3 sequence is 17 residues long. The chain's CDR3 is CASSFGQGLARQETQYF. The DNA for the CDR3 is TGTGCCAGCAGCTTCGGTCAGGGACTAGCGAGACAAGAGACCCAGTACTTC. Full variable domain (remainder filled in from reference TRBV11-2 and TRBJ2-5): EAGVAQSPRYKIIEKRQSVAFWCNPISGHATLYWYQQILGQGPKLLIQFQNNGVVDDSQLPKDRFSAERLKGVDSTLKIQPAKLEDSAVYLCASSFGQGLARQETQYFGPGTRLLVL.

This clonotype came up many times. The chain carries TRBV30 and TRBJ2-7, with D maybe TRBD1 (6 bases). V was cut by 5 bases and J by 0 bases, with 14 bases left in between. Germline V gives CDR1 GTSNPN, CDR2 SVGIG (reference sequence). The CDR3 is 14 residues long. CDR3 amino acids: CAWPERGSSYEQYF. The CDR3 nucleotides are TGTGCCTGGCCTGAAAGGGGGTCCTCCTACGAGCAGTACTTC.

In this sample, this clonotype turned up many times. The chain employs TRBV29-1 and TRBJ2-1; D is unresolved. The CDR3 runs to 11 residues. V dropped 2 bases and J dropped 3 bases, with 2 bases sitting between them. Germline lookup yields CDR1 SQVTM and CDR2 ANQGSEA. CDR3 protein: CSVEHYNEQFF. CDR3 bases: TGCAGCGTTGAACACTACAATGAGCAGTTCTTC.

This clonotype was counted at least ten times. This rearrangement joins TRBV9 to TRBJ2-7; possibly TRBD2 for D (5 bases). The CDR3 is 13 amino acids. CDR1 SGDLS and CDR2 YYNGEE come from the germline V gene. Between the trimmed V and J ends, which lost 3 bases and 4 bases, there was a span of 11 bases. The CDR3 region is CASSATDWYEQYF. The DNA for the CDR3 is TGTGCCAGCAGCGCTACGGACTGGTACGAGCAGTACTTC.

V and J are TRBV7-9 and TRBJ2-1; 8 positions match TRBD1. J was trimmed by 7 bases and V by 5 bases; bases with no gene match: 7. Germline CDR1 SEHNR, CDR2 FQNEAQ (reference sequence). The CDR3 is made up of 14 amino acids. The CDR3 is CASSHPTGENEQFF. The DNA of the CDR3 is TGTGCCAGCAGCCATCCGACAGGGGAAAATGAGCAGTTCTTC.

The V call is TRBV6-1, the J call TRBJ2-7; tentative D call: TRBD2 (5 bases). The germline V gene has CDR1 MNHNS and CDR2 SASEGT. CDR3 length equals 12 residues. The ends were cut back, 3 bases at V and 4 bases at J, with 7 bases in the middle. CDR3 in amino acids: CASSEAGYEQYV. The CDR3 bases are TGTGCCAGCAGTGAGGCGGGTTACGAGCAGTACGTC.

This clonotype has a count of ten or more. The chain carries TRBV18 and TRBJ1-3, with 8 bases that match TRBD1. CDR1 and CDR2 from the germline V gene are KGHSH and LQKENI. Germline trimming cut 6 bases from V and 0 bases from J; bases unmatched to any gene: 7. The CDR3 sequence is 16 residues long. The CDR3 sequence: CASSGTGRLSGNTIYF. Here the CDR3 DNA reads TGTGCCAGCTCCGGGACAGGCCGCCTCTCTGGAAACACCATATATTTT.

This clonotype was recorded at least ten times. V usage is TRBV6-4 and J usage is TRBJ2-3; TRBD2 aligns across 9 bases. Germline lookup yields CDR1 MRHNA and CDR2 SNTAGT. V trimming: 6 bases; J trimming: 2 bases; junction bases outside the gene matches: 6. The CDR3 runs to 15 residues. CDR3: CASSKTSGYTDTQYF. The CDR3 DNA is TGTGCCAGCAGCAAGACTAGCGGATACACAGATACGCAGTATTTT.

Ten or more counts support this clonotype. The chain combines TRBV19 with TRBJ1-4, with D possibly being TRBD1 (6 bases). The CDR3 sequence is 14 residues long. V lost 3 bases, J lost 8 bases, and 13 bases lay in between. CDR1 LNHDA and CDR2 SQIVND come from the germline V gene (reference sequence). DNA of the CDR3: TGTGCCAGTAGTATTCAGGGGTTCGGGGAAAAACTGTTTTTT. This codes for CASSIQGFGEKLFF.

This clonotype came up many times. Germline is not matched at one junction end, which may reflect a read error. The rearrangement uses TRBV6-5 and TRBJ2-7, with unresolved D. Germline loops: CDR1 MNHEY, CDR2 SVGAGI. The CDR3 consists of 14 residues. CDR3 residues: CASSHSATSYEQYF. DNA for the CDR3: TGTGCCAGCAGTCACTCGGCCACCTCCTACGAGCAGTACTTC.

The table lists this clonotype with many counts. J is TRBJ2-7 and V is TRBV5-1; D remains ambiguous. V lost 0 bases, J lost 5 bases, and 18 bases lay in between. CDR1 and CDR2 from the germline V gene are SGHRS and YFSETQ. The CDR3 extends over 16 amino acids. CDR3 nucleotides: TGCGCCAGCAGCTTGGTTCCCCCTGACGGTGGGCACGAGCAGTACTTC. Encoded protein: CASSLVPPDGGHEQYF.

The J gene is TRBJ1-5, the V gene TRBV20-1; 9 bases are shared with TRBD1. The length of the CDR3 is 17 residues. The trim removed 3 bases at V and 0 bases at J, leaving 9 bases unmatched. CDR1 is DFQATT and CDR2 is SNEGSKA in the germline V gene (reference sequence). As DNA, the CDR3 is TGCAGTGCTAGGGTTCGGGGACAGGGATATAGCAATCAGCCCCAGCATTTT. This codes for CSARVRGQGYSNQPQHF.

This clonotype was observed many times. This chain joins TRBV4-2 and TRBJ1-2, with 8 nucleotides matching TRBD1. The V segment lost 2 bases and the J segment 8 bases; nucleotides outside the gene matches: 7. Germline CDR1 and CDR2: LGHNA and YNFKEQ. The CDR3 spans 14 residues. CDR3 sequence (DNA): TGTGCCAGCAGCCAACTAAACAGGGGGAAAGGCTACACCTTC. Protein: CASSQLNRGKGYTF.

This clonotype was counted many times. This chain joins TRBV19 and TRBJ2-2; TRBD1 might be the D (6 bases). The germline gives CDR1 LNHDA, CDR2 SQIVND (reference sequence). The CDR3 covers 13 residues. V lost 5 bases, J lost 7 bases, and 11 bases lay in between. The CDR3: CASSPPGVGELFF. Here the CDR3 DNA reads TGTGCCAGTAGTCCTCCAGGGGTCGGGGAGCTGTTTTTT.

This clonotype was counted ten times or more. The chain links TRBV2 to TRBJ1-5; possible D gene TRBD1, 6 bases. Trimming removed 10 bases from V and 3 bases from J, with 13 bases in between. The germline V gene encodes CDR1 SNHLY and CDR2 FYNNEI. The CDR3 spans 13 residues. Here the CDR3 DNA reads TGTGCCACCAAGAGGGACAACAATCAGCCCCAGCATTTT. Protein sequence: CATKRDNNQPQHF.

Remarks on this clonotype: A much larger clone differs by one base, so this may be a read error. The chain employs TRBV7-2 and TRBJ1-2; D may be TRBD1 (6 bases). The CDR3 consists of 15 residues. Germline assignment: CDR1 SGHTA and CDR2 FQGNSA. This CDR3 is CASSLVSGAAMGYPF. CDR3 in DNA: TGTGCCAGCAGCTTAGTATCGGGGGCGGCTATGGGCTACCCCTTC.

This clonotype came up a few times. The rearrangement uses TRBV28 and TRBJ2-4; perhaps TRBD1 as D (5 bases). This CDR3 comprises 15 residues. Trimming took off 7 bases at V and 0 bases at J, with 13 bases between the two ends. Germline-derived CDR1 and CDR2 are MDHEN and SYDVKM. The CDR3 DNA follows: TGTGCCAGCAATCCGAACAGGTTAGCCAAAAACATTCAGTACTTC. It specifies CASNPNRLAKNIQYF.

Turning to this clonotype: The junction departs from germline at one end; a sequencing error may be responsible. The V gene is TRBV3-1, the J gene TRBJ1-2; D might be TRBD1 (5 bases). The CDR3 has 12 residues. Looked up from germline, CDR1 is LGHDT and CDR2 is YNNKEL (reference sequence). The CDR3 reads CANSQLRGSCTF. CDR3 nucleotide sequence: TGTGCCAACAGCCAACTTCGGGGGAGCTGCACCTTC.

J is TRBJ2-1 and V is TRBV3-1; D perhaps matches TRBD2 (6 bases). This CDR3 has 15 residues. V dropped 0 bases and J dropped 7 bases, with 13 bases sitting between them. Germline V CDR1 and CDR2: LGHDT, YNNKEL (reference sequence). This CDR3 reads CASSQDRTILNEQFF. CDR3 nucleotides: TGTGCCAGCAGCCAAGATCGGACTATCCTGAATGAGCAGTTCTTC.

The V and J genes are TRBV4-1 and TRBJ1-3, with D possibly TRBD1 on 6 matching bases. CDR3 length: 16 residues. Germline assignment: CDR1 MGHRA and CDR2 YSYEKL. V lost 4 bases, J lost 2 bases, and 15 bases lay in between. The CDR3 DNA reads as TGCGCCAGCAGCCTTCAGGGGCAGATGCCTGGAAACACCATATATTTT. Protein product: CASSLQGQMPGNTIYF.

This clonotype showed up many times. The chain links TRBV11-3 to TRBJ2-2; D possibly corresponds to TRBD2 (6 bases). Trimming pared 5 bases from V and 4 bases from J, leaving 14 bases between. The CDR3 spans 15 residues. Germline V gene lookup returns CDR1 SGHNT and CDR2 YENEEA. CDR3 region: CASSTGRISTGELFF. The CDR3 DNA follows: TGTGCCAGCAGCACCGGGAGAATCAGCACCGGGGAGCTGTTTTTT.

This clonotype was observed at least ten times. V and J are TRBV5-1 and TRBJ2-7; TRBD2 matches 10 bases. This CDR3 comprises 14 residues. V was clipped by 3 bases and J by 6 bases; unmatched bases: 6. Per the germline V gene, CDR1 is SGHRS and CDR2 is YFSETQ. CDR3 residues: CASSSSSGSLEQYF. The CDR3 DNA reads TGCGCCAGCAGCTCCTCTAGCGGGAGCCTCGAGCAGTACTTC.

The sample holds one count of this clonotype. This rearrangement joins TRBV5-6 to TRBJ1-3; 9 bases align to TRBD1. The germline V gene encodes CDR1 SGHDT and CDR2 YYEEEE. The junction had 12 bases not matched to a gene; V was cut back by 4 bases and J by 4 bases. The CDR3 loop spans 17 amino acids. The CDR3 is CASSGTQGAPGGNTIYF. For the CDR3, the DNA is TGTGCCAGCAGCGGAACACAGGGGGCGCCGGGAGGAAACACCATATATTTT.

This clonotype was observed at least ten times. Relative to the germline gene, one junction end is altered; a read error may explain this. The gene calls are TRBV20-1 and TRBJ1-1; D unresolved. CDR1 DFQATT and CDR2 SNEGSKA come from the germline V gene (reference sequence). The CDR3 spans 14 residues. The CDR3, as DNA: TGCAGAGCTAAGGTTAGCGCCGGGAACACTGAAGCTTTCTTT. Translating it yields CRAKVSAGNTEAFF.